What follows are 13 T cell receptor beta chains derived from one specimen sequenced in a study of cytomegalovirus exposure and HLA in healthy donors. In the PCR, 60 Vbeta and 13 Jbeta primers were used. The repertoire was sequenced with immunoSEQ multiplex PCR; TCRdb's copy has only in-frame clones and lacks some. The data show approximately 100,000 clones, under 85% seen once. The sequenced sample was PBMCs. The receptors were sampled from a man aged 40-49 years in good health and CMV-seronegative.

This chain uses TRBV6-1 with TRBJ1-6, with 7 bases that match TRBD1. The ends lost 3 bases at V and 6 bases at J; junction bases unmatched: 8. Germline V gene data show CDR1 as MNHNS and CDR2 as SASEGT. The CDR3 length is 16 residues. The CDR3 is CASSEADRRINSPLHF. In DNA, the CDR3 is TGTGCCAGCAGTGAGGCGGACAGGAGGATTAATTCACCCCTCCACTTT.

The chain joins TRBV4-3 to TRBJ2-1; D is undetermined. The V gene's germline CDR1 is LGHNA and CDR2 YSLEER. The CDR3 is 16 amino acids. Deletions cut 3 bases from V and 0 bases from J, with 12 bases between. The CDR3 bases are TGCGCCAGCAGCCACGGAGACTTGAGCTCCTACAATGAGCAGTTCTTC. Translated: CASSHGDLSSYNEQFF.

The CDR3 nucleotides are TGCGCCAGCAGCCAAGAACAACAGGGTCGGGAAGAGACCCAGTACTTC. Translating it yields CASSQEQQGREETQYF. V gene TRBV4-1 combines with J gene TRBJ2-5, with TRBD1 as a possible D gene (6 bases). The V and J ends lost 0 bases and 3 bases respectively, with 14 bases between them. CDR3 length: 16 amino acids. Germline values: CDR1 MGHRA, CDR2 YSYEKL.

J is TRBJ1-2 and V is TRBV28; D uncertain. There are 15 residues in the CDR3. The germline V and J ends were trimmed by 8 bases and 7 bases, with 23 bases remaining between them. Germline V gene sequence: CDR1 MDHEN, CDR2 SYDVKM. The CDR3 DNA reads as TGTGCCAGCGGCCTTTTTCAGCTCCTTGGGAGTGGCTACACCTTC. Amino acid sequence: CASGLFQLLGSGYTF.

CDR3 nucleotide sequence: TGTGCCAGCAGGGGGGGACTCTTCCAAGAGACCCAGTACTTC. It is translated as CASRGGLFQETQYF. This chain links TRBV2 with TRBJ2-5; a weak D match, TRBD2 (6 bases). The germline V gene encodes CDR1 SNHLY and CDR2 FYNNEI. CDR3 size: 14 residues. V was clipped by 6 bases and J by 1 base, with 12 bases between them.

V usage is TRBV30 and J usage is TRBJ2-5; 8 bases align to TRBD2. Germline CDR1 GTSNPN, CDR2 SVGIG (reference sequence). Unmatched junction bases numbered 8, after V lost 3 bases and J lost 2 bases. The CDR3 has 15 amino acids. The CDR3 bases are TGTGCCTGGAGAGAACGACTAGCGCTTCAAGAGACCCAGTACTTC. Its translation is CAWRERLALQETQYF.

This clone appeared a few times. The chain combines TRBV2 with TRBJ2-3; perhaps TRBD1 as D (5 bases). Trimming shortened V by 10 bases and J by 3 bases, and 14 bases separated the two germline ends. The CDR3 spans 13 residues. Germline V gives CDR1 SNHLY, CDR2 FYNNEI. For the CDR3, the DNA is TGTGCCACCCAAGCCCAGGGTACAGATACGCAGTATTTT. This codes for CATQAQGTDTQYF. The full variable domain, in which reference TRBV2 and TRBJ2-3 provide the parts outside the CDR3, is EPEVTQTPSHQVTQMGQEVILRCVPISNHLYFYWYRQILGQKVEFLVSFYNNEISEKSEIFDDQFSVERPDGSNFTLKIRSTKLEDSAMYFCATQAQGTDTQYFGPGTRLTVL.

The chain links TRBV4-1 to TRBJ1-3; D ambiguous. Germline CDR1 MGHRA, CDR2 YSYEKL. Trimming pared 0 bases from V and 0 bases from J, leaving 12 bases between. This CDR3 has 17 residues. CDR3 loop: CASSQDQTYDSGNTIYF. The CDR3 coding sequence is TGCGCCAGCAGCCAAGATCAGACATACGACTCTGGAAACACCATATATTTT.

The genes are TRBV6-5 and TRBJ1-2; D not resolved. V shed 5 bases and J shed 6 bases, with 13 bases lying between them. The CDR3 is 13 residues long. CDR1 is MNHEY, CDR2 SVGAGI, per germline. The CDR3 region has the DNA TGTGCCAGCAGTCCCCGTCGGCGGGATGGCTACACCTTC. The encoded protein is CASSPRRRDGYTF.

This clone turned up a few times. The gene calls are TRBV5-6 and TRBJ2-7; no definite D call. Trimming took off 2 bases at V and 5 bases at J, with 14 bases between the two ends. The CDR3 loop spans 14 amino acids. Germline CDR1 and CDR2: SGHDT and YYEEEE. In DNA form, the CDR3 reads TGTGCCAGCAGCTTCCCACAGCAAGGTCACGAGCAGTACTTC. It specifies CASSFPQQGHEQYF. Drawing the rest from reference TRBV5-6 and TRBJ2-7, the complete variable domain is DAGVTQSPTHLIKTRGQQVTLRCSPKSGHDTVSWYQQALGQGPQFIFQYYEEEERQRGNFPDRFSGHQFPNYSSELNVNALLLGDSALYLCASSFPQQGHEQYFGPGTRLTVT.

This clone came up once. Germline is not matched at one junction end, which may reflect a read error. The chain employs TRBV7-9 and TRBJ2-7, with 7 bases matching TRBD1. CDR3 length: 15 residues. Germline assignment: CDR1 SEHNR and CDR2 FQNEAQ (reference sequence). For the CDR3, the DNA is TGTTCCAGCAGCTTATTTACGGGACAGTCCTACGAGCAGTACTTC. This codes for CSSSLFTGQSYEQYF.

V gene TRBV28 combines with J gene TRBJ1-4; D ambiguous. This CDR3 contains 13 residues. V was shortened by 5 bases and J by 5 bases, with 9 bases between the two germline ends. Germline assignment: CDR1 MDHEN and CDR2 SYDVKM. In DNA, the CDR3 is TGTGCCAGCAGTCTGCTCGAGAATGAAAAACTGTTTTTT. Residues: CASSLLENEKLFF. The full variable domain, completed using reference TRBV28 and TRBJ1-4, is DVKVTQSSRYLVKRTGEKVFLECVQDMDHENMFWYRQDPGLGLRLIYFSYDVKMKEKGDIPEGYSVSREKKERFSLILESASTNQTSMYLCASSLLENEKLFFGSGTQLSVL.

This clone was seen a single time. The chain carries TRBV5-4 and TRBJ2-1; TRBD1 matches 7 bases. The junction had 12 bases not matched to a gene; V was cut back by 4 bases and J by 5 bases. CDR1 and CDR2 from the germline V gene are SGHNT and YYREEE (reference sequence). The CDR3 runs 16 residues. For the CDR3, the DNA is TGTGCCAGCAGCCCTCCGGGACAGAGAAGACACAATGAGCAGTTCTTC. It specifies CASSPPGQRRHNEQFF.